This entry lists 31 T cell receptor beta chains sequenced from one sample in a study of CD8 T cells in ankylosing spondylitis. One entry per CDR3 protein results from TCRdb running MiXCR on the 5' RACE reads. The data show a few hundred thousand distinct CDR3 sequences, 11% seen once. The source material was blood, either unsorted or a sorted T cell fraction (not recorded which). These receptors originate from a female donor with ankylosing spondylitis or in good health (not recorded which).

This clonotype was counted only a few times. The chain employs TRBV5-1 and TRBJ2-3; TRBD1 or TRBD2 may be the D gene (5 bases each). Trimming took off 0 bases at V and 4 bases at J, with 15 bases between the two ends. This CDR3 is 16 amino acids long. The germline V gene has CDR1 SGHRS and CDR2 YFSETQ. The CDR3 DNA reads as TGCGCCAGCAGCTTGGGGGGGACCCATGGCGCAGATACGCAGTATTTT. Translated, it gives CASSLGGTHGADTQYF.

This clonotype has only a few counts. The chain combines TRBV2 with TRBJ1-3; perhaps TRBD1 as D (6 bases). The CDR3 spans 14 residues. Germline values: CDR1 SNHLY, CDR2 FYNNEI. V lost 11 bases and J 5 bases, leaving 19 bases between the germline ends. The DNA of the CDR3 is TGTGCCTGCTGGAGGGGGGCAGAGCGAAACACCATATATTTT. Its translation is CACWRGAERNTIYF.

This chain connects TRBV5-1 to TRBJ1-2; 12 nucleotides match TRBD1. Trimming at V came to 4 bases and at J to 7 bases, leaving 14 bases not matched to a gene. CDR1 and CDR2 from the germline V gene are SGHRS and YFSETQ. There are 17 residues in the CDR3. DNA of the CDR3: TGCGCCAGCAGCCTGATACCGGGACAGGGGGCCGCGGGTGGCTACACCTTC. This sequence encodes CASSLIPGQGAAGGYTF. The variable domain in full, completed from reference TRBV5-1 and TRBJ1-2, reads KAGVTQTPRYLIKTRGQQVTLSCSPISGHRSVSWYQQTPGQGLQFLFEYFSETQRNKGNFPGRFSGRQFSNSRSEMNVSTLELGDSALYLCASSLIPGQGAAGGYTFGSGTRLTVV.

This clonotype was seen a handful of times. V gene TRBV28 combines with J gene TRBJ2-2; tentative D call: TRBD2 (6 bases). Germline lookup yields CDR1 MDHEN and CDR2 SYDVKM. The CDR3 loop spans 16 amino acids. Trimming took 7 bases from V and 0 from J, leaving 15 bases between them. The CDR3 reads CASTERRLANTGELFF. The CDR3 DNA sequence: TGTGCCAGCACTGAAAGGCGACTAGCGAACACCGGGGAGCTGTTTTTT.

This clonotype showed up many times. The V and J genes are TRBV5-1 and TRBJ2-7; D not resolved. Germline CDR1 SGHRS, CDR2 YFSETQ. V was trimmed by 4 bases and J by 0 bases, leaving 14 bases between them. The CDR3 has 15 amino acids. CDR3 protein: CASSKTGQSSYEQYF. The CDR3 DNA is TGCGCCAGCAGCAAAACCGGGCAGAGCTCCTACGAGCAGTACTTC.

This clonotype was recorded at least ten times. The chain joins TRBV20-1 to TRBJ2-7; no reliable D call. Trimming pared 0 bases from V and 8 bases from J, leaving 11 bases between. This CDR3 contains 12 residues. Germline loops: CDR1 DFQATT, CDR2 SNEGSKA (reference sequence). The DNA for the CDR3 is TGCAGTGCTAGAGATCTGCCACCCCAGCAGTACTTC. It encodes CSARDLPPQQYF.

This clonotype has a count of ten or more. V gene TRBV6-1 combines with J gene TRBJ2-4; the match to TRBD2 covers 14 bases. The J segment lost 2 bases and the V segment lost 5 bases, leaving 11 bases of the junction unmatched. Germline V CDR1 and CDR2: MNHNS, SASEGT. The CDR3 has 19 amino acids. CDR3 in amino acids: CASSIPGLAGAWSKNIQYF. CDR3 nucleotide sequence: TGTGCCAGCAGTATCCCGGGACTAGCGGGAGCGTGGTCCAAAAACATTCAGTACTTC.

This clonotype was detected ten times or more. V gene TRBV18 combines with J gene TRBJ1-2; D gene unclear. Germline CDR1 reads KGHSH; CDR2 reads LQKENI. Trimming took off 5 bases at V and 2 bases at J, with 12 bases between the two ends. The CDR3 is made up of 14 amino acids. The CDR3 sequence: CASSVEIRNYGYTF. In nucleotides, the CDR3 is TGTGCCAGCTCAGTTGAAATTAGGAACTATGGCTACACCTTC.

The sample holds many counts of this clonotype. V and J are TRBV28 and TRBJ1-4, with D uncertain. Trimming left V 1 base short and J 7 bases short, with 4 bases between. The CDR3 extends over 12 amino acids. Per germline, CDR1 MDHEN and CDR2 SYDVKM. CDR3 nucleotides: TGTGCCAGCAGTTTATCTAGTGAAAAACTGTTTTTT. The encoded protein is CASSLSSEKLFF.

This clonotype showed up many times. This chain joins TRBV12-3 or TRBV12-4 and TRBJ1-1; D is undetermined. The V gene lost 4 bases and the J gene lost 2 bases, with 17 bases spanning the gap. The CDR3 has 16 amino acids. The CDR3 nucleotides read TGTGCCAGCAGTTCCATTTCTACGGGGAAAAACACTGAAGCTTTCTTT. Its translation is CASSSISTGKNTEAFF.

The chain recombines TRBV19 with TRBJ2-1; no clear D gene. Germline V gene data show CDR1 as LNHDA and CDR2 as SQIVND (reference sequence). The CDR3 is 14 amino acids. V was cut by 4 bases and J by 9 bases, with 16 bases left in between. CDR3 bases: TGTGCCAGTAGTACCATGGGCGGTCGCAGTGAGCAGTTCTTC. Translated: CASSTMGGRSEQFF.

This clonotype was detected only a few times. V usage is TRBV7-9 and J usage is TRBJ2-5; D is ambiguous. The CDR3 is made up of 13 amino acids. From germline, CDR1 is SEHNR and CDR2 FQNEAQ (reference sequence). V was cut by 5 bases and J by 5 bases, with 12 bases left in between. The chain's CDR3 is CASSAYSQETQYF. CDR3 nucleotide sequence: TGTGCCAGCAGCGCCTATAGCCAGGAGACCCAGTACTTC.

Ten or more counts support this clonotype. The chain is built from TRBV6-1 and TRBJ1-5; D is uncertain. CDR1 and CDR2 (germline): MNHNS, SASEGT. This CDR3 comprises 17 residues. The V gene lost 8 bases and the J gene lost 2 bases, with 22 bases spanning the gap. For the CDR3, the DNA is TGTGCCAGCGCGACTCAATTTCAAATAGATGGCAATCAGCCCCAGCATTTT. Protein product: CASATQFQIDGNQPQHF.

The CDR3 DNA follows: TGTGCCAGCAGTCGGACTAACGCCTACGAGCAGTACTTC. Its protein product is CASSRTNAYEQYF. V gene TRBV27 combines with J gene TRBJ2-7; the D gene is possibly TRBD2 (6 bases). The CDR3 is 13 amino acids. The germline CDR1 and CDR2 sequences are MNHEY and SMNVEV (reference sequence). V gave up 5 bases and J gave up 2 bases, with 10 bases separating them.

In its sample, this clonotype was seen many times. V usage is TRBV16 and J usage is TRBJ2-1; D could derive from TRBD1 or TRBD2 (6 bases each). The CDR3 totals 16 residues. The V end was cut by 0 bases, the J end by 7 bases, with 16 bases between. CDR1 and CDR2 (germline): KGHSY, FQNENV. Here the CDR3 reads CASSQSGRGQLNEQFF. The CDR3 DNA reads as TGTGCCAGCAGCCAATCGGGTCGGGGGCAATTAAATGAGCAGTTCTTC.

Turning to this clonotype: A much larger clone lies one base from this, so it may be a read error. V and J are TRBV20-1 and TRBJ1-2; the match to TRBD1 covers 7 bases. Germline CDR1 reads DFQATT; CDR2 reads SNEGSKA (reference sequence). CDR3 length: 12 amino acids. The CDR3 reads CSKPQGFYGDTF. CDR3 DNA: TGCAGTAAACCACAGGGGTTTTATGGCGACACCTTC.

In its sample, this clonotype was seen many times. The chain couples TRBV20-1 to TRBJ2-7; TRBD2 agrees at 9 bases. The germline CDR1 and CDR2 sequences are DFQATT and SNEGSKA (reference sequence). The CDR3 consists of 14 residues. The ends lost 5 bases at V and 7 bases at J; junction bases unmatched: 12. CDR3 coding DNA: TGCAGTGCTGTTAGCGGGAGTTCAGTACGTGAGCAGTACTTC. Its translation: CSAVSGSSVREQYF.

This clonotype showed up many times. This sequence joins TRBV4-3 and TRBJ1-2; D remains unclear. The CDR3 has 15 amino acids. The germline V gene has CDR1 LGHNA and CDR2 YSLEER. V was shortened by 1 base and J by 8 bases, with 17 bases between the two germline ends. As DNA, the CDR3 is TGCGCCAGCAGCCAAGTGTCGGCAGATCAAAGAGGCTACACCTTC. Protein sequence: CASSQVSADQRGYTF.

This clonotype showed up just a few times. The chain joins TRBV19 to TRBJ2-4; a possible D gene is TRBD2 (6 bases). The germline gives CDR1 LNHDA, CDR2 SQIVND (reference sequence). This CDR3 is built from 15 residues. V was clipped by 8 bases and J by 0 bases, with 14 bases between them. CDR3 bases: TGTGCCAGTTCGGGGGTCGGTGTAGCCAAAAACATTCAGTACTTC. It codes for CASSGVGVAKNIQYF.

This clonotype was seen repeatedly, ten times or more. The rearrangement uses TRBV20-1 and TRBJ2-5, with no clear D. CDR3 length: 14 amino acids. Trimming pared 4 bases from V and 10 bases from J, leaving 22 bases between. Germline lookup yields CDR1 DFQATT and CDR2 SNEGSKA (reference sequence). The chain's CDR3 is CSATLSRVLGGQYF. CDR3 sequence (DNA): TGCAGTGCTACCTTATCCCGCGTTCTGGGCGGCCAGTACTTC.

This clonotype was picked up one time. It may be a read error: a sequence one base away is much more abundant. This chain links TRBV29-1 with TRBJ2-1; maybe TRBD2 (7 bases). The CDR3 contains 13 residues. Germline CDR1 is SQVTM and CDR2 is ANQGSEA. The CDR3 here is CSGGGRTYNDQFF. The CDR3 nucleotides read TGCAGCGGGGGGGGGCGGACTTACAATGATCAGTTCTTC.

This clonotype was recorded at least ten times. This chain links TRBV20-1 with TRBJ2-3, with 8 bases identical to TRBD2. Germline-derived CDR1 and CDR2 are DFQATT and SNEGSKA (reference sequence). This CDR3 has 14 amino acids. V lost 5 bases, J lost 2 bases, and 6 bases stayed unmatched. The CDR3: CSAPPGGLTDTQYF. The CDR3 DNA sequence: TGCAGTGCTCCCCCGGGGGGGCTCACAGATACGCAGTATTTT.

The chain recombines TRBV7-2 with TRBJ2-7; D uncertain. The CDR3 sequence is 15 residues long. V was pared by 1 base and J by 1 base, with 11 bases between. Germline V gene lookup returns CDR1 SGHTA and CDR2 FQGNSA. In DNA form, the CDR3 reads TGTGCCAGCAGCTTAGAATCCTATGAGTCCTACGAGCAGTACTTC. Protein sequence: CASSLESYESYEQYF.

In its sample, this clonotype was seen a few times. The J gene is TRBJ2-7, the V gene TRBV10-3, with D possibly being TRBD1 (5 bases). CDR1 is ENHRY and CDR2 is SYGVKD in the germline V gene. This CDR3 contains 15 residues. V gave up 3 bases and J gave up 2 bases, with 14 bases separating them. The CDR3 DNA reads TGTGCCATCAGTGAACCCCTGACAGATCCCTACGAGCAGTACTTC. Amino acid sequence: CAISEPLTDPYEQYF.

This clonotype was seen repeatedly, ten times or more. This chain links TRBV3-1 with TRBJ1-4; the D gene is possibly TRBD1 (5 bases). CDR1 is LGHDT, CDR2 YNNKEL, per germline (reference sequence). Between the trimmed V and J ends, which lost 6 bases and 3 bases, there was a span of 8 bases. The CDR3 consists of 13 residues. DNA of the CDR3: TGTGCCAGCAGTGACAGACCTAATGAAAAACTGTTTTTT. Amino acid sequence: CASSDRPNEKLFF.

The sample holds many counts of this clonotype. The chain couples TRBV28 to TRBJ1-5, with 8 bases aligning to TRBD1. CDR3 size: 15 residues. The germline gives CDR1 MDHEN, CDR2 SYDVKM. V trimming: 5 bases; J trimming: 3 bases; junction bases outside the gene matches: 6. The CDR3 DNA reads as TGTGCCAGCAGTCCCCCGACAGGGGTCAATCAGCCCCAGCATTTT. Translation: CASSPPTGVNQPQHF.

This clonotype has just a few counts. The J gene is TRBJ2-4, the V gene TRBV5-5, with a possible D match to TRBD2 (5 bases). Germline V lookup: CDR1 SGHKS, CDR2 YYEKEE (reference sequence). V was shortened by 4 bases and J by 0 bases, with 17 bases between the two germline ends. The CDR3 covers 17 residues. CDR3 in DNA: TGTGCCAGCAGCCCGAGGGCGACACTTCAAGCCAAAAACATTCAGTACTTC. Translation gives CASSPRATLQAKNIQYF.

The chain's CDR3 is CAWSVPAGTSYGYTF. The CDR3 nucleotides are TGTGCCTGGAGTGTACCAGCAGGGACCTCCTATGGCTACACCTTC. The chain is built from TRBV30 and TRBJ1-2; possibly TRBD1 for D (5 bases). The CDR3 has 15 residues. Germline values: CDR1 GTSNPN, CDR2 SVGIG (reference sequence). Trimming cost V 0 bases and J 4 bases, with 15 bases left between them.

This clonotype came up many times. V and J are TRBV12-3 or TRBV12-4 and TRBJ1-2; no clear D. V lost 1 base and J 1 base, leaving 1 base between the germline ends. This CDR3 has 12 amino acids. The CDR3 protein is CASSLDNYGYTF. Here the CDR3 DNA reads TGTGCCAGCAGTTTAGATAACTATGGCTACACCTTC.

Ten or more counts support this clonotype. The CDR3 sequence is CASSLAGAGTTDTQYF. As DNA, the CDR3 is TGTGCCAGCAGCTTAGCAGGGGCGGGAACCACAGATACGCAGTATTTT. The chain combines TRBV7-8 with TRBJ2-3; D may be TRBD2 (6 bases). The CDR3 contains 16 residues. Between the trimmed V and J ends, which lost 0 bases and 2 bases, there was a span of 12 bases. Looked up from germline, CDR1 is SGHVS and CDR2 is FQNEAQ.

The chain employs TRBV18 and TRBJ2-1; D is ambiguous. The CDR3 has 13 residues. Germline V lookup: CDR1 KGHSH, CDR2 LQKENI. The V end was cut by 1 base, the J end by 8 bases, with 9 bases between. CDR3 residues: CASSPRIGDEQFF. The CDR3 DNA is TGTGCCAGCTCACCACGGATTGGGGATGAGCAGTTCTTC.